The T cell receptor (beta chain) described here comes from a study of identical twins. In TCRdb, the 5' RACE reads were re-called with MiXCR into one record per CDR3 protein. The table has under 900,000 distinct CDR3 sequences, about 18% seen once. This CDR3 is built from 14 residues. Per the germline V gene, CDR1 is SEHNR and CDR2 is FQNEAQ (reference sequence). Trimming stripped 0 bases from V and 3 bases from J, with 9 bases between. This sample was also put to use in a study of T cells expressing NK-cell markers.

The source is a woman aged 18-29 years in good health. Sequences were obtained from PBMCs. The chain carries TRBV7-9 and TRBJ2-7; the D is unclear. CDR3 protein: CASSLAPVIYEQYF. The CDR3 DNA sequence: TGTGCCAGCAGCTTAGCGCCGGTCATCTACGAGCAGTACTTC.